Each of the 5 T cell receptor beta chains below was sequenced from the same sample in a study of human T cells and chemical hapten exposure. The time point is: pre-sensitization, week 0. Treatment of the sample: therapeutic diphenylcyclopropenone sensitization with weekly scalp DPC. Via MiXCR, TCRdb re-called the RACE reads, giving one row per CDR3 protein. This table holds approximately 79,000 distinct CDR3 sequences, about 8% found once. The source was whole blood, collected in connection with sensitization to the hapten diphenylcyclopropenone (DPC). The receptors here all came from a man aged 40-55 years with alopecia areata. Some clones in this sample may be carry-over from other donors' samples.

V is TRBV18 and J is TRBJ2-7; 9 bases are a match to TRBD1. The germline V gene has CDR1 KGHSH and CDR2 LQKENI. The J segment lost 4 bases and the V segment lost 3 bases, leaving 13 bases of the junction unmatched. The CDR3 has 17 residues. CDR3 sequence: CASSPTAGTGIKYEQYF. Here the CDR3 DNA reads TGTGCCAGCTCACCTACGGCCGGGACAGGGATCAAGTACGAGCAGTACTTC.

About this clonotype itself: Its ends do not fully match the called genes, so a read error is possible. The chain joins TRBV27 to TRBJ1-5; tentative D call: TRBD1 (6 bases). The CDR3 length is 13 residues. Germline CDR1 reads MNHEY; CDR2 reads SMNVEV (reference sequence). The CDR3 bases are TGTGCCAGCAGTTTTAGAGGGGGTCAGCCCAAGCATTTT. The encoded protein is CASSFRGGQPKHF.

The V gene is TRBV7-2, the J gene TRBJ1-5, with unresolved D. Germline CDR1 reads SGHTA; CDR2 reads FQGNSA. The CDR3 contains 14 residues. V was trimmed by 2 bases and J by 3 bases, leaving 8 bases between them. The CDR3 sequence: CASSLSRVNQPQHF. CDR3 nucleotides: TGTGCCAGCAGCTTATCTAGGGTCAATCAGCCCCAGCATTTT.

This clonotype was detected only a few times. This chain links TRBV27 with TRBJ2-3, with TRBD2 as a possible D gene (7 bases). CDR3 length equals 16 residues. V lost 4 bases to trimming and J lost 1 base, with 15 bases between them. Germline V gene lookup returns CDR1 MNHEY and CDR2 SMNVEV (reference sequence). This chain's CDR3 is CASSSPGGLGTDTQYF. CDR3 DNA: TGTGCCAGCAGTTCCCCGGGGGGCTTGGGCACAGATACGCAGTATTTT.

This clonotype was detected a few times. The chain has TRBV20-1 and TRBJ1-1; possibly TRBD1 for D (5 bases). Germline V lookup: CDR1 DFQATT, CDR2 SNEGSKA (reference sequence). V lost 0 bases and J 3 bases, leaving 14 bases between the germline ends. The length of the CDR3 is 15 residues. In DNA form, the CDR3 reads TGCAGTGCTAGAGATCGGAAAGGGACCTACACTGAAGCTTTCTTT. It specifies CSARDRKGTYTEAFF.